The present TCR beta chain was sequenced within a study of CXCR3-negative and CXCR3-positive naive CD8 T cells. Study-level points and caveats: Once cells were cryopreserved, CXCR3 expression went down partly, and most assays used fresh PBMCs. More hydrophobic TRB CDR3s occurred in CXCR3-positive than in CXCR3-negative naive cells. For naive cells, CXCR3-negative and CXCR3-positive subsets had similar TRBV-TRBJ usage; for memory cells, usage differed. Diversity ran similarly high across both naive subsets but far lower in memory CD8+ cells.

In the case of this clonotype: Its antigen remains unidentified.

Germline CDR1 DFQATT, CDR2 SNEGSKA (reference sequence). The CDR3 has 14 residues. Libraries of TRB cDNA were made by 5' RACE and carried UMIs. Following a re-call of the 5' RACE reads, TCRdb has one entry per CDR3 protein and lacks DNA. This sample's table reports 95,000 to 100,000 distinct CDR3 sequences. What was sequenced was naive CXCR3+ CD8+ T cells from blood. Subset described: CD45RO-CCR7+CD27+CD95- naive CD8+ T cells expressing CXCR3 (TNR3+). The chain joins TRBV20-1 to TRBJ2-1; the D gene TCRdb calls, TRBD2, cannot be checked with no DNA. The clonotype was recovered from a human donor in good health. Some clones in this sample may be carry-over from other donors' samples. CDR3: CSTHSTSSTNEQFF.